Detailed here is one TCR beta chain. What antigen it recognizes has not been identified. The input lacks base qualities; no much larger clone sits a single base away. Trimming takes 5 bases off V and 2 bases off J; junction bases not matched to a gene: 6. The CDR1 and CDR2 encoded by the germline V gene are SGHVS and FNYEAQ. Reading from cysteine to phenylalanine, the CDR3 counts 15 amino acids. The kept DNA is CDR3 alone, 45 bases in frame from the first base. The data originate from a study of cytomegalovirus exposure and HLA in healthy donors (dated by TCRdb to 2016 to 2017). General notes on the study: An earlier analysis of roughly 610 of the donors reported approximately 280 Gb of sequence data and roughly 120 million unique TCR beta sequences obtained from approximately 180 million T cells. High-throughput TCR immunosequencing, statistical association of individual TCRs with disease status, and machine learning were combined to predict cytomegalovirus infection status. The aim of the study was to test whether cataloging public T cell receptors could identify signatures of past pathogen exposure. Donor age, sex, ethnicity and CMV serostatus were compiled alongside the repertoire data. The number of donors typed differed by locus, with about 629-630 for A, B, C, DRB1 and DQB1, roughly 520 for DQA1, 600 to 610 for DPA1, and under 490 for DPB1. To study patterns of TCR occurrence, a later analysis re-analyzed previously published TCR beta repertoires from more than 550 donors and added high-resolution HLA genotyping. A later genetic analysis used genome-wide SNP genotypes for about three fifths of the 666 donors, treating that subset as a discovery cohort. Every discovery cohort repertoire had been produced on one sequencing platform. The later analysis used no new phenotypic data to find candidate immune exposures, relying instead on TCR beta sequences and their occurrence across donors. A few DR-DQ haplotypes were handled as single units for association and clustering because linkage in the cohort was strong. An earlier analysis of nearly 600 of the donors applied high-throughput TCR beta sequencing to assess whether each TCR beta V gene segment acted as functional or pseudogenic. The T cell repertoires of 666 subjects were profiled by immunosequencing and related to cytomegalovirus serostatus. HLA typing included class I and class II loci at four-digit resolution. A separate validation cohort of 90 to 150 different subjects was used in addition to the approximately 610-subject first cohort. The genetic ancestry cluster associated with self-reported Caucasian donors included roughly 84% of the 398 genotyped donors. Approximately 310 gigabases of sequencing data and around 87 million unique TCR sequences were included in an early release covering around 650 HLA-typed donors. Among under 450 genotyped donors of the cohort, an average of about 240,000 unique TCR beta nucleotide sequences were sequenced per donor, 15% to 20% of them non-productive. General findings and caveats noted by the study authors: The cohort was sequenced for TCR beta chains only, and without alpha or paired-chain data the features that could be detected were limited. In a later analysis, several top co-occurrence clusters were reported to appear linked to parvovirus B19, influenza, CMV and Epstein-Barr virus. Assigning TCR associations to individual alleles was difficult when HLA alleles, especially DR and DQ, strongly co-occurred. Sequencing depth was assumed to be roughly uniform across donors in the presence/absence analyses, though that assumption may not hold. According to the authors, the approach could potentially be generalized to other disease states and immunological phenotypes. In a later genetic analysis, fewer N-insertions in productive TCRs were reported among donors in an Asian-associated ancestry cluster than the roughly 700-donor mean. A later genetic analysis associated a missense DCLRE1C variant with V-gene and J-gene trimming of TCR beta chains, and an independent cohort replicated the association. Correlated functional status among segregating V segments might be attributable to linkage disequilibrium, but an unknown experimental factor could not be ruled out. Specific HLA alleles were associated with 15,000 to 20,000 TCR beta sequences at a false discovery rate of 0.05 in a later analysis. The study listed 150 to 200 TCR beta chains as associated with cytomegalovirus. In a later analysis, TCR association rates were found to vary across HLA loci, with the most associated TCRs seen for DRB1 alleles and the fewest for HLA-C alleles. A cluster of highly shared sequence variants was judged likely to be a technical artifact of the sequencing pipeline. In a later analysis, HLA-associated TCR beta chains showed more clonal expansion and lower generation probabilities than non-associated chains that were equally common. The only immune exposure information available for the cohort was CMV serostatus. Because some donors lacked HLA typing at each locus, the association tests relied only on the typed subset. A further reported finding was that TCR beta sequences accurately predicted the HLA-A and HLA-B alleles for most subjects in the first cohort. In vitro tests confirmed that three of the cytomegalovirus-associated TCR beta chains recognize cytomegalovirus antigens. Most TCR sequences were observed very rarely across donors, whereas some public TCRs were present in many individuals. Some IMGT-functional V segments, including TRBV6-2 and TRBV6-3, could not be told apart with the 87-base-pair reads, so those segments were excluded. Because counts were too low, roughly 17 rarely observed V segments, including chromosome 9 orphons, were left out of the earlier analysis of about 500 of the donors. Broadly in line with IMGT annotations, most TCR beta V segments showed up in productive rearrangements about 87% or about 30% of the time in an earlier analysis of several hundred of the donors. The classifier was reported to diagnose cytomegalovirus status with high specificity and sensitivity in both the original and validation cohorts. According to a later analysis, most CMV-associated TCR beta chains appeared to be HLA-restricted, and the HLA associations seemed to be driven largely by CMV exposure.

The cohort comprised some 700 healthy bone marrow donors. At the time of sampling, all cohort members were nominally healthy, though unrecorded immune exposures were likely present. The donor was CMV seropositive and belonged to the group of about 290 seropositive cohort members. A peripheral blood sample was provided by each donor, and peripheral blood mononuclear cells were used for TCR beta sequencing. The Qiagen DNeasy Blood Extraction Kit was used to extract genomic DNA from the blood cell samples. The protocol used for the library was the immunoSEQ multiplex PCR assay. For the multiplex PCR, a mixture combining 60 forward primers for TCR Vbeta segments and 13 reverse primers for TCR Jbeta segments was used. Amplification of the CDR3 region of rearranged TCR beta genes was performed with a multiplex PCR assay on genomic DNA. The amplified TCR beta libraries were sequenced on the Illumina HiSeq System as 87-base-pair reads. Per the authors' processing: A later analysis counted about 82 million unique TCR beta chains across the 550 to 800 repertoires, and around 12 million of these chains were shared by at least two donors. To remove PCR and sequencing errors, raw reads were error-corrected and collapsed into unique sequences using a nearest-neighbor algorithm that merged closely related sequences. CDR3 sequences were aligned to IMGT reference sequences to assign V, D and J gene segments. Each retained sequence needed at least a six-nucleotide match to both a V gene segment and a J gene segment. A rearrangement was called productive if the CDR3 had no stop codons and remained in frame with V and J, and every other rearrangement was called non-productive. CDR3 was defined by IMGT convention, running from the second conserved V-encoded cysteine to the conserved J-encoded phenylalanine. In an earlier analysis of more than 550 of the donors, sequences lacking an unambiguous match to a single V gene segment were excluded. An earlier analysis of several hundred of the donors called V segments functional above 56.7% productive rearrangements and segregating when the between-donor standard deviation exceeded 5%. A statistical classification framework was developed to diagnose cytomegalovirus status using the catalog of TCR beta chain sequences. A later analysis assigned V and J genes by comparing TCR nucleotide sequences with IMGT/GENE-DB human TR gene sequences. Using the TCRdist pipeline, a later analysis assigned CDR3 sequences along with most-parsimonious VDJ recombination scenarios. In a later analysis, each TCR beta chain was defined by its CDR3 amino acid sequence together with its V-gene family, and reads lacking a unique V-gene family were excluded. As a way to deal with suspected cross-contamination and a sequencing artifact, a later analysis dropped under 600 nucleotide sequences that were highly shared and had low generation probability. A later analysis calculated a clonal expansion index for each public chain from normalized within-repertoire ranks of inferred template counts. Generation probabilities in a later analysis came from a VDJ recombination model fitted to out-of-frame rearrangements, and those results were checked against IGoR. In a later analysis, hypergeometric tests were used to score TCR-TCR, TCR-HLA and TCR-CMV co-occurrence, with a repertoire-size bias correction applied to TCR pairs. A later analysis estimated false discovery rates by permuting HLA or CMV assignments 20 times. A later analysis grouped co-occurring TCRs with DBSCAN, adding TCRdist sequence similarity when clustering within HLA-allele-positive subsets. For co-occurrence clustering, repertoires with fewer than 30,000 or more than 120,000 public chains were excluded, along with a handful of repertoires with anomalous nucleotide sharing. Entries here come from immuneACCESS through TCRdb and include only in-frame sequences with V and J called. Some clones fail to appear in such tables; in the studies checked, an unresolved V gene covers under half of the shortfall, and the cause of the remainder is unknown. V and J calls plus clone size are reproduced from that table; the DNA served to infer D and trimming. Counted in this sample were some 170,000 clones; over 65% of them appeared once. In total, the top ten clones hold 3.7% of the sample.

The source material was PBMCs. This TCR came from an older woman in good health and CMV-seropositive. This sequence uses TRBV7-6 and TRBJ2-7, with 10 bases matching TRBD2. The base sequence is TGTGCCAGCAGCGGTATAGCGGGAGGCACCTACGAGCAGTACTTC. It codes for CASSGIAGGTYEQYF. With the rest looked up from the reference TRBV7-6 and TRBJ2-7 genes rather than sequenced, the full variable domain is GAGVSQSPRYKVTKRGQDVALRCDPISGHVSLYWYRQALGQGPEFLTYFNYEAQQDKSGLPNDRFSAERPEGSISTLTIQRTEQRDSAMYRCASSGIAGGTYEQYFGPGTRLTVT.